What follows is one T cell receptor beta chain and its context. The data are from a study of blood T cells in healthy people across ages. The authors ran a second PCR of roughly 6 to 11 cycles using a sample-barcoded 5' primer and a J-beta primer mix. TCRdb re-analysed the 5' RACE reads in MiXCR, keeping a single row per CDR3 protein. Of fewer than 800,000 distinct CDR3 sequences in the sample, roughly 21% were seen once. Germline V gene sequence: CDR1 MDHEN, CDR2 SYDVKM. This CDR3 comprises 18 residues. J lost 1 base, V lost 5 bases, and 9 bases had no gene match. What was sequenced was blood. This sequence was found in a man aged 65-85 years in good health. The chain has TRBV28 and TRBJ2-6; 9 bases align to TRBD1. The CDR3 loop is CASSAPTGGTSGANVLTF. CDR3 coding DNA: TGTGCCAGCAGTGCCCCCACAGGGGGCACTTCTGGGGCCAACGTCCTGACTTTC. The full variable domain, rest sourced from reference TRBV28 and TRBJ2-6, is DVKVTQSSRYLVKRTGEKVFLECVQDMDHENMFWYRQDPGLGLRLIYFSYDVKMKEKGDIPEGYSVSREKKERFSLILESASTNQTSMYLCASSAPTGGTSGANVLTFGAGSRLTVL.